The present T cell receptor beta chain was sequenced within a study of shared clonotypes between healthy human individuals. Study overall: Donors had three CD4 naive, three CD4 memory, two CD8 naive and one CD8 memory plate apiece.

A remark on this clone: The antigen is undetermined.

The study, taken as a whole, reports: The study found lower generation probabilities in non-shared clonotypes than in those shared by all four donors.

The CDR3 length is 14 residues. The V end lost 5 bases, the J end lost 9 bases, and 16 bases lay between the germline ends. Germline assignment: CDR1 LNHNV and CDR2 YYDKDF (reference sequence). The data were produced by immunoSEQ multiplex PCR, yet TCRdb's version contains in-frame clones alone and is incomplete. This table holds about 2.4 million clones, 93% found once. This TCR was recovered from a man younger than 30 in good health. Some clones in this sample may be carry-over from other donors' samples. The specimen sequenced was naive CD4+ T cells from PBMCs. The sample's subset: CD45RA+ positively selected. V and J are TRBV15 and TRBJ1-4; the D gene is possibly TRBD1 (6 bases). CDR3 region: CATSSQGVKQKLFF. The CDR3 DNA reads as TGTGCCACCAGCTCACAGGGTGTAAAGCAAAAACTGTTTTTT.